This T cell receptor beta chain was found in a study of identical twins. Study-wide points: Part of the zero-insertion signal could reflect confounding by invariant MAIT and iNKT cells.

Concerning this clonotype itself: What it binds is not known.

TCRdb passed the 5' RACE reads through MiXCR, listing each CDR3 protein once. The sample shows 400,000 to 550,000 distinct CDR3 sequences, 13% to 15% of them seen only once. Healthy Caucasians were all of the donors. V lost 8 bases and J lost 8; bases outside the gene matches: 6. The germline CDR1 and CDR2 sequences are MNHEY and SVGEGT. There are 12 residues in the CDR3. These data are also associated with another study on yellow fever vaccine responses in identical twins.

This receptor was taken from a woman between 18 and 30 years old in good health. The sequenced sample was CD4+ T cells sorted from blood. The rearrangement links TRBV6-2 or TRBV6-3 to TRBJ1-2; 9 bases align to TRBD1. CDR3 in amino acids: CASGQGLKGYTF. The CDR3 DNA reads as TGTGCCAGCGGACAGGGGTTGAAGGGCTACACCTTC.